The clone carrying this T cell receptor (beta chain) appeared many times. Its antigen remains unknown. The CDR3 goes on 3 residues after the read ends, and that part is filled in from the germline J gene. The sample belongs to a study of T cell clonality in common variable immunodeficiency. Study-wide results and caveats: CVID subjects had higher TCRbeta clonality than healthy controls, most marked in about a third. Fewer TCRbeta clones were shared among CVID subjects than controls.

The germline V gene encodes CDR1 MDHEN and CDR2 SYDVKM. Trimming removed 2 bases at V and 3 bases at J, with 5 bases between. The CDR3 runs 13 residues. CVID and control samples used equivalent genomic DNA input. The table came from immunoSEQ multiplex PCR; TCRdb's copy has only in-frame clones and leaves some out. Listed here are under 45,000 clones without any singletons, the top ten holding approximately 1.4%. The chain carries TRBV28 and TRBJ1-5; D is ambiguous. The sequenced material came from peripheral blood mononuclear cells. The receptor's source is a person aged 18 to 75 in good health. The CDR3 region is CASSLDSNQPQHF. CDR3 bases read: TGTGCCAGCAGTTTAGACTCCAATCAGCCC.